Listed below are T cell receptor beta chains from one sample, sequenced in a study of shared clonotypes between healthy human individuals. The protocol was immunoSEQ multiplex PCR, while the TCRdb copy is restricted to in-frame clones and leaves out a portion. This table has approximately 1.4 million clones, approximately 98% appearing once. Sequencing was performed on naive CD4+ T cells sorted from blood. The receptor source for this set is a man aged 25 to 45 in good health. CDR3s include the opening cysteine and the closing phenylalanine or tryptophan. D genes are given only for firm matches. The size of a clone is reported for some rows only, either as once, few or many, or as a class for expanded clones.

J | V | length | size | D | CDR3 | DNA
TRBJ2-1 | TRBV4-1 | 13 | once | NA | CASSHFSESEQFF | TGCGCCAGCAGCCACTTTAGCGAGAGTGAGCAGTTCTTC
TRBJ2-7 | TRBV21-1 | 13 | NA | NA | CASRGLDGYEQYF | TGTGCCAGCAGGGGACTAGACGGCTACGAGCAGTACTTC
TRBJ2-1 | TRBV11-2 | 17 | NA | TRBD2 | CASSLRLSGSPYNEQFF | TGTGCCAGCAGCTTACGACTAAGCGGGAGTCCCTACAATGAGCAGTTCTTC
TRBJ2-1 | TRBV7-2 | 16 | NA | TRBD1 | CASSLGTLVDRGIGFF | TGTGCCAGCAGCTTAGGTACTCTCGTTGACAGGGGGATAGGGTTCTTC
TRBJ2-1 | TRBV15 | 15 | once | TRBD2 | CATSRDLAGANEQFF | TGTGCCACCAGCAGAGATCTAGCGGGAGCCAATGAGCAGTTCTTC
TRBJ1-1 | TRBV5-4 | 13 | NA | NA | CASRSGPVTEAFF | TGTGCCAGCCGGTCGGGGCCGGTCACTGAAGCTTTCTTT
TRBJ2-7 | TRBV20-1 | 11 | NA | NA | CSAFRGYEQYF | TGCAGTGCTTTCAGGGGCTACGAGCAGTACTTC
TRBJ2-1 | TRBV2 | 14 | NA | TRBD1 | CASKERGLKNEQFF | TGTGCCAGCAAGGAGAGGGGGCTTAAAAATGAGCAGTTCTTC
TRBJ2-1 | TRBV7-2 | 15 | NA | NA | CASSLVLGSYNEQFF | TGTGCCAGCAGCTTAGTATTAGGATCCTACAATGAGCAGTTCTTC
TRBJ1-5 | TRBV5-6 | 15 | NA | TRBD1 | CASSRSGTGYQPQHF | TGTGCCAGCAGCCGGTCCGGGACAGGGTATCAGCCCCAGCATTTT
TRBJ2-3 | TRBV11-3 | 16 | NA | NA | CASSSLSDASTDTQYF | TGTGCCAGCAGCTCTCTTTCTGATGCTAGCACAGATACGCAGTATTTT
TRBJ2-3 | TRBV9 | 17 | NA | NA | CASSVYSAVEVRDTQYF | TGTGCCAGCAGCGTATATTCAGCGGTAGAGGTGAGAGATACGCAGTATTTT
TRBJ1-1 | TRBV18 | 13 | NA | NA | CASSPSPNTEAFF | TGTGCCAGCTCACCATCCCCGAACACTGAAGCTTTCTTT
TRBJ2-7 | TRBV23-1 | 13 | NA | TRBD2 | CASIATSGYEQYF | TGCGCCAGCATCGCGACTAGCGGCTACGAGCAGTACTTC
TRBJ2-7 | TRBV29-1 | 14 | NA | NA | CSVEVEGSVYEQYF | TGCAGCGTTGAAGTTGAGGGTTCGGTATACGAGCAGTACTTC
TRBJ2-7 | TRBV7-7 | 13 | NA | NA | CASSLGVTYEQYF | TGTGCCAGCAGCTTGGGCGTAACCTACGAGCAGTACTTC
TRBJ1-5 | TRBV27 | 16 | once | NA | CASSWSGGYSNQPQHF | TGTGCCAGCAGTTGGTCGGGGGGTTACAGCAATCAGCCCCAGCATTTT
TRBJ2-7 | TRBV7-8 | 16 | NA | TRBD1 | CASSLISGGAYGEQYF | TGTGCCAGCAGCTTGATCTCAGGGGGTGCTTACGGGGAGCAGTACTTC
TRBJ2-1 | TRBV7-9 | 14 | NA | NA | CASSNDWGRDEQFF | TGTGCCAGCAGCAACGACTGGGGACGCGATGAGCAGTTCTTC
TRBJ2-2 | TRBV28 | 13 | NA | NA | CASSTGSTGELFF | TGTGCCAGCAGTACAGGGAGCACCGGGGAGCTGTTTTTT
TRBJ1-3 | TRBV6-1 | 15 | NA | NA | CATLWGISSGNTIYF | TGTGCCACCCTATGGGGGATAAGCTCTGGAAACACCATATATTTT
TRBJ2-3 | TRBV7-9 | 13 | NA | NA | CASSLEEPDTQYF | TGTGCCAGCAGCTTAGAGGAACCAGATACGCAGTATTTT
TRBJ2-5 | TRBV15 | 16 | NA | NA | CATSRLGAAAKETQYF | TGTGCCACCAGCAGATTGGGGGCAGCAGCGAAAGAGACCCAGTACTTC
TRBJ2-7 | TRBV20-1 | 11 | NA | NA | CSARVAREQYF | TGCAGTGCTAGAGTGGCACGCGAGCAGTACTTC
TRBJ2-7 | TRBV10-3 | 14 | NA | NA | CAINRDALSYEQYF | TGTGCCATCAACAGGGACGCTCTCTCCTACGAGCAGTACTTC
TRBJ2-4 | TRBV7-2 | 16 | NA | TRBD2 | CASSLTSGRPTGIQYF | TGTGCCAGCAGCTTAACTAGCGGGAGGCCAACGGGCATTCAGTACTTC
TRBJ1-5 | TRBV7-8 | 17 | NA | TRBD1 | CASSPGQVRTKSQPQHF | TGTGCCAGCAGCCCTGGACAGGTCCGGACCAAAAGTCAGCCCCAGCATTTT
TRBJ1-5 | TRBV2 | 15 | NA | NA | CASNPDSLSNQPQHF | TGTGCCAGCAATCCGGACAGCCTTAGCAATCAGCCCCAGCATTTT
TRBJ2-3 | TRBV9 | 15 | NA | TRBD2 | CASSLTAGVTDTQYF | TGTGCCAGCAGCTTGACAGCGGGAGTTACAGATACGCAGTATTTT
TRBJ2-7 | TRBV28 | 13 | NA | NA | CASSSLGNYEQYF | TGTGCCAGCAGTTCTCTGGGCAACTACGAGCAGTACTTC
TRBJ1-5 | TRBV7-2 | 15 | NA | NA | CASSLGRQSNQPQHF | TGTGCCAGCAGCTTAGGTAGGCAGAGCAATCAGCCCCAGCATTTT
TRBJ2-4 | TRBV18 | 11 | NA | NA | CASSPDRLQYF | TGTGCCAGCTCACCAGACAGGTTGCAGTACTTC
TRBJ2-3 | TRBV18 | 20 | NA | TRBD2 | CASSPIPGLAYADWTDTQYF | TGTGCCAGCTCACCGATTCCGGGACTAGCCTATGCTGATTGGACAGATACGCAGTATTTT
TRBJ2-7 | TRBV28 | 12 | NA | NA | CASRKSVYEQYF | TGTGCCAGCAGGAAATCGGTCTACGAGCAGTACTTC
TRBJ1-1 | TRBV9 | 11 | NA | NA | CASGKNTEAFF | TGTGCCAGCGGAAAGAACACTGAAGCTTTCTTT